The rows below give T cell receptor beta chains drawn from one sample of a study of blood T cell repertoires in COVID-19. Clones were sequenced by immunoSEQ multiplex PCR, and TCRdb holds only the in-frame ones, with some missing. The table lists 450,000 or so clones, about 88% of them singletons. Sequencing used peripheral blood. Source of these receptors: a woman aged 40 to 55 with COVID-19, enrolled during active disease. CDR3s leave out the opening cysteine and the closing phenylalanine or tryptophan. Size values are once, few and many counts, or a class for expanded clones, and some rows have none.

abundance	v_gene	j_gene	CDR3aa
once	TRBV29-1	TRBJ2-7	SVSQGAGNYEQY
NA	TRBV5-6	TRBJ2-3	ASSQGGPSTDTQY
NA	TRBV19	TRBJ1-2	ASTPSPGHGYT
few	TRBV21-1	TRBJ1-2	ASSKVEDGENYGYT
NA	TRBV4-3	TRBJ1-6	ASSQVFGGLNSPLH
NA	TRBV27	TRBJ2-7	ASSSGLAGVGEQY
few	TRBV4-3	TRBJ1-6	ASSLSAQSNSPLH
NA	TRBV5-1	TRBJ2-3	ASSPGYTDTQY
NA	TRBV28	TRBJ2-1	AMSALGQPREQF
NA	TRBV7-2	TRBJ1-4	ASSLMGQQNEKLF
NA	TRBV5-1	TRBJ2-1	ASTPFKPPGLATEQF
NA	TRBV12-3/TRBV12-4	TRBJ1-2	ASSADSSPGYT
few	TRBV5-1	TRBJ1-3	ASSPGTGGNTIY
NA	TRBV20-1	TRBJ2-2	SASLGGTGGELF
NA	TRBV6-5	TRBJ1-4	ASSLTYRGLREKLF
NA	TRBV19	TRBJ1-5	ASSIIRGDQPQH
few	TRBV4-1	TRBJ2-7	ASSQGLAAVYEQY
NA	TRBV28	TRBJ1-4	ASSRGWGATNEKLF
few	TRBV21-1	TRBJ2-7	ASSKCAPYEQY
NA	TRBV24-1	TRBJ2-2	ASQGGTGQNTGELF
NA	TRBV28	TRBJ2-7	ASSPRRDAAPEQY
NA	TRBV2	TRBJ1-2	ASKQGFSGYT
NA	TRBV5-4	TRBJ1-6	ASSLAGTGSPLH
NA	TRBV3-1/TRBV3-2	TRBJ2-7	ASSPTSVYEQY
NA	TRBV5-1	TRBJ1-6	ASSLDPSGNSPLH
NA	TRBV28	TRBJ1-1	ASSPVGPGQGLNTEAF
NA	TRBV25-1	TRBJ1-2	ASTSGSGYT
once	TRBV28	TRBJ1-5	ASSLLTAQPQH
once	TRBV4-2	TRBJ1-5	ASSQDIPQPQH
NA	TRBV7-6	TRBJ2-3	ASSLEGQGLDTQY
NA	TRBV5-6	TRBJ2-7	ASSTFRTGQSSYEQY
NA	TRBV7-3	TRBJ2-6	ASSLASGGRSGANVLT
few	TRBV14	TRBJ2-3	ASSQIRVSGIDTQY
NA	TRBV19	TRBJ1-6	ASSIKPNSPLH
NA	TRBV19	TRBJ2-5	ASSPPSGREETQY
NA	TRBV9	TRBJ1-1	ASSVLQGRPEAF
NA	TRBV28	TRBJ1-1	ASSYSRQGAEAF
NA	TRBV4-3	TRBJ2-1	ASSQDFIGTGVYNEQF